These 3 T cell receptor beta chains were all obtained from the same sample, sequenced in a study of blood T cells in healthy people across ages. It was with a sample-barcoded 5' primer and a J-beta primer mix that a second PCR of about 6 to 12 cycles was run. One entry per CDR3 protein results from TCRdb running MiXCR on the 5' RACE reads. Among over 500,000 distinct CDR3 sequences listed, approximately 52% were seen once. The sequencing input was blood. All receptors derive from a woman older than 75 in good health.

Many counts were recorded for this clonotype. J is TRBJ2-5 and V is TRBV20-1; TRBD2 agrees at 16 bases. The CDR3 covers 15 residues. CDR1 is DFQATT, CDR2 SNEGSKA, per germline (reference sequence). The V and J ends lost 3 bases and 11 bases, in that order; junction bases with no gene match: 9. CDR3 region: CSARGLAGGPSEQYF. The CDR3 bases are TGCAGTGCTAGGGGACTAGCGGGAGGGCCGAGTGAGCAGTACTTC.

This clonotype was observed at least ten times. The chain employs TRBV20-1 and TRBJ2-1; 7 nucleotides agree with TRBD1. Germline CDR1 DFQATT, CDR2 SNEGSKA (reference sequence). This CDR3 is 17 amino acids long. The J segment lost 6 bases and the V segment lost 6 bases, leaving 20 bases of the junction unmatched. Here the CDR3 DNA reads TGCAGTGCAAGACAGGGCGAGGGCACACGGGGTCGCAATGAGCAGTTCTTC. This codes for CSARQGEGTRGRNEQFF.

The rearrangement links TRBV7-9 to TRBJ1-1; D is uncertain. The CDR3 runs to 14 residues. Germline V gene data show CDR1 as SEHNR and CDR2 as FQNEAQ (reference sequence). Trimming took 5 bases from V and 1 from J, leaving 11 bases between them. The CDR3 spells CASSPPIGNTEAFF. The CDR3 bases are TGTGCCAGCAGCCCTCCCATTGGGAACACTGAAGCTTTCTTT.